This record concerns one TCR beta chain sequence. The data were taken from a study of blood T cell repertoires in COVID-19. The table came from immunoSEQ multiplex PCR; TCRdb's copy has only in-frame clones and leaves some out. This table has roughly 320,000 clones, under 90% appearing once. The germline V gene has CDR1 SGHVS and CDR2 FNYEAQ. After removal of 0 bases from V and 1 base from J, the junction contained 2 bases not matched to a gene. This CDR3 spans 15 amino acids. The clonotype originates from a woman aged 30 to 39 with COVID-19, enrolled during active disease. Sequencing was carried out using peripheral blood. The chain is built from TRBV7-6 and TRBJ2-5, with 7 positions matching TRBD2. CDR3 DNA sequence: TGTGCCAGCAGCTTAGCTGGGGGGGGCCAAGAGACCCAGTACTTC. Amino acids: CASSLAGGGQETQYF.